Listed below are T cell receptor beta chains from one sample, sequenced in a study of T cells in Graves' hyperthyroidism and ophthalmopathy. TCRdb used MiXCR to reprocess the multiplex PCR reads, holding one entry per CDR3 protein. The sample consists of around 340,000 distinct CDR3 sequences, 15% to 20% of them appearing once. Material for sequencing was blood. All receptors come from a woman between 50 and 59 years old with Graves' hyperthyroidism. The conserved cysteine and the conserved F or W are not part of the CDR3 here. A D gene is named only where the DNA matches it firmly. The size of a clone is reported for some rows only, either as once, few or many, or as a class for expanded clones.

v_call: TRBV29-1; d_call: -; j_call: TRBJ1-4; clone_size: -; cdr3_aa: SVEGAPPPNEKLF
v_call: TRBV29-1; d_call: -; j_call: TRBJ1-2; clone_size: many; cdr3_aa: SVGVIPAAGYT
v_call: TRBV29-1; d_call: -; j_call: TRBJ2-2; clone_size: few; cdr3_aa: SVLRNTGELF
v_call: TRBV20-1; d_call: -; j_call: TRBJ2-5; clone_size: -; cdr3_aa: SALRDQRWETQY
v_call: TRBV3-1; d_call: -; j_call: TRBJ2-3; clone_size: -; cdr3_aa: ASSQGAGADTQY
v_call: TRBV6-2/TRBV6-3; d_call: -; j_call: TRBJ1-1; clone_size: -; cdr3_aa: ASSYREGANTEAF
v_call: TRBV2; d_call: TRBD2; j_call: TRBJ2-1; clone_size: many; cdr3_aa: ASREGTSGRGEQF
v_call: TRBV18; d_call: TRBD2; j_call: TRBJ2-7; clone_size: few; cdr3_aa: ASSSGTTTAYEQY
v_call: TRBV6-1; d_call: -; j_call: TRBJ2-1; clone_size: few; cdr3_aa: ASSEANNEQF
v_call: TRBV9; d_call: TRBD1; j_call: TRBJ1-3; clone_size: -; cdr3_aa: ASSTTLTGSFSGNTIY
v_call: TRBV5-1; d_call: TRBD1; j_call: TRBJ2-1; clone_size: -; cdr3_aa: ASSLEQGDDEQF
v_call: TRBV5-6; d_call: TRBD1; j_call: TRBJ2-5; clone_size: many; cdr3_aa: ASSFRQGLETQY
v_call: TRBV5-4; d_call: TRBD1; j_call: TRBJ1-1; clone_size: -; cdr3_aa: ASSRDRGLSTEAF
v_call: TRBV28; d_call: TRBD1; j_call: TRBJ1-1; clone_size: many; cdr3_aa: ASSQTGSRTEAF
v_call: TRBV12-3/TRBV12-4; d_call: -; j_call: TRBJ1-1; clone_size: many; cdr3_aa: ASSSRPPRAVGTRPRRWNTEAF
v_call: TRBV2; d_call: -; j_call: TRBJ2-3; clone_size: many; cdr3_aa: ASRKTDVITDTQY
v_call: TRBV2; d_call: -; j_call: TRBJ1-2; clone_size: few; cdr3_aa: ASSEAGAGYGYT
v_call: TRBV3-1; d_call: -; j_call: TRBJ2-3; clone_size: -; cdr3_aa: ASSQDRLIGADTQY
v_call: TRBV12-3/TRBV12-4; d_call: TRBD1; j_call: TRBJ1-1; clone_size: many; cdr3_aa: ASSWGTGDTEAF
v_call: TRBV5-5; d_call: -; j_call: TRBJ1-1; clone_size: -; cdr3_aa: ASSFRAVGTEAF
v_call: TRBV25-1; d_call: -; j_call: TRBJ2-1; clone_size: -; cdr3_aa: ASTQRAGEDHNEQF
v_call: TRBV28; d_call: -; j_call: TRBJ2-5; clone_size: many; cdr3_aa: ASSPPARHQETQY
v_call: TRBV13; d_call: -; j_call: TRBJ1-1; clone_size: many; cdr3_aa: ASSSGGSLNTEAF
v_call: TRBV12-3/TRBV12-4; d_call: -; j_call: TRBJ1-1; clone_size: many; cdr3_aa: ASSDVQGLDTEAF
v_call: TRBV19; d_call: TRBD1; j_call: TRBJ1-5; clone_size: few; cdr3_aa: ASSARTGTVGNQPQH
v_call: TRBV5-5; d_call: -; j_call: TRBJ1-2; clone_size: -; cdr3_aa: ASSFMPTEGYT
v_call: TRBV24-1; d_call: -; j_call: TRBJ2-3; clone_size: many; cdr3_aa: ATSDPGTAPPFTDTQY
v_call: TRBV3-1; d_call: -; j_call: TRBJ1-6; clone_size: few; cdr3_aa: ASREIKGSPLH
v_call: TRBV12-3/TRBV12-4; d_call: -; j_call: TRBJ2-5; clone_size: many; cdr3_aa: ASTLRVGETQY
v_call: TRBV12-3/TRBV12-4; d_call: -; j_call: TRBJ1-2; clone_size: many; cdr3_aa: ASSPWAGSYT
v_call: TRBV10-3; d_call: TRBD2; j_call: TRBJ2-3; clone_size: -; cdr3_aa: AIRGGGTNMRTQY
v_call: TRBV12-3/TRBV12-4; d_call: -; j_call: TRBJ1-3; clone_size: -; cdr3_aa: ASNQGTRGNTIC
v_call: TRBV19; d_call: TRBD1; j_call: TRBJ2-2; clone_size: many; cdr3_aa: ASKTGDRDYTGELF
v_call: TRBV29-1; d_call: -; j_call: TRBJ1-5; clone_size: few; cdr3_aa: SVEDDSGQPQH
v_call: TRBV24-1; d_call: TRBD2; j_call: TRBJ2-5; clone_size: few; cdr3_aa: ATSDLPGGETQY
v_call: TRBV30; d_call: -; j_call: TRBJ1-2; clone_size: -; cdr3_aa: AWSVTYGYT
v_call: TRBV28; d_call: TRBD1; j_call: TRBJ1-5; clone_size: many; cdr3_aa: ASATGQGPENSNQPQH
v_call: TRBV5-1; d_call: TRBD2; j_call: TRBJ2-5; clone_size: many; cdr3_aa: ASSSRLAEQETQY
v_call: TRBV11-3; d_call: -; j_call: TRBJ2-2; clone_size: many; cdr3_aa: ASSLAYGGELF
v_call: TRBV2; d_call: -; j_call: TRBJ1-4; clone_size: -; cdr3_aa: ASSEALPGANEKLF
v_call: TRBV6-5; d_call: -; j_call: TRBJ2-5; clone_size: few; cdr3_aa: ASSLRRRAQETQY
v_call: TRBV18; d_call: -; j_call: TRBJ2-1; clone_size: -; cdr3_aa: ASSPRGKQLTYNEQF
v_call: TRBV20-1; d_call: TRBD2; j_call: TRBJ2-3; clone_size: many; cdr3_aa: SARLAQDTQY
v_call: TRBV6-1; d_call: -; j_call: TRBJ1-5; clone_size: -; cdr3_aa: ASAGLGQTSNQPQH
v_call: TRBV6-1; d_call: -; j_call: TRBJ1-2; clone_size: many; cdr3_aa: ASSLGTVTNGYT
v_call: TRBV6-1; d_call: TRBD1; j_call: TRBJ2-3; clone_size: many; cdr3_aa: ASRGQGAADTQY
v_call: TRBV7-2; d_call: TRBD1; j_call: TRBJ2-1; clone_size: many; cdr3_aa: ASSPVGTGSYEQF
v_call: TRBV11-1; d_call: TRBD1; j_call: TRBJ2-7; clone_size: few; cdr3_aa: ASSGVGTVKTYEQY